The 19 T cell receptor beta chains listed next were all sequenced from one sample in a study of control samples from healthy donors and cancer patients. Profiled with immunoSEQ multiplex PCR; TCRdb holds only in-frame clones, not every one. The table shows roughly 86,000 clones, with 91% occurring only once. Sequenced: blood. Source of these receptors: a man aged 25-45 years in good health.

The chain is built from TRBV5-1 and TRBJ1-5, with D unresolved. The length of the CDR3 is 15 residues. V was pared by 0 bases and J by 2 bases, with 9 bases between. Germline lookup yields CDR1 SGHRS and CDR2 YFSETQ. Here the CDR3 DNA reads TGCGCCAGCAGCTTGGAAGGGAGTGGCAATCAGCCCCAGCATTTT. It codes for CASSLEGSGNQPQHF.

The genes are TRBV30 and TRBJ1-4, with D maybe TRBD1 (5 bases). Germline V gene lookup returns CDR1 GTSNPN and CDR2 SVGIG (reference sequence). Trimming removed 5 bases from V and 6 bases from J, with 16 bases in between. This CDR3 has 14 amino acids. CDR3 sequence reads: CAWGGTPAYEKLFF. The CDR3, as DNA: TGTGCCTGGGGGGGGACTCCCGCGTATGAAAAACTGTTTTTT. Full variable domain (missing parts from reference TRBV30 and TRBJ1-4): SQTIHQWPATLVQPVGSPLSLECTVEGTSNPNLYWYRQAAGRGLQLLFYSVGIGQISSEVPQNLSASRPQDRQFILSSKKLLLSDSGFYLCAWGGTPAYEKLFFGSGTQLSVL.

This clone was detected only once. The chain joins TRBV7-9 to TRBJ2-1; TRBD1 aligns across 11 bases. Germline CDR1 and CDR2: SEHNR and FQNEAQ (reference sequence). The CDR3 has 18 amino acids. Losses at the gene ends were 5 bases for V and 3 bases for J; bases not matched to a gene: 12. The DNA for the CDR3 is TGTGCCAGCAGCCTAGGACAGGGGGCCCTCTCCCTCTACAATGAGCAGTTCTTC. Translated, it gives CASSLGQGALSLYNEQFF.

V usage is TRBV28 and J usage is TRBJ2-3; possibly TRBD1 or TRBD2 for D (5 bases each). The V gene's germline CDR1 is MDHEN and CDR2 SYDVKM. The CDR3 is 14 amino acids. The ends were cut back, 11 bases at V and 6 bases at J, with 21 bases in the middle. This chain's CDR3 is CASTRTEGFDTQYF. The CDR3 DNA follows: TGTGCCTCAACCCGGACTGAGGGGTTTGATACGCAGTATTTT.

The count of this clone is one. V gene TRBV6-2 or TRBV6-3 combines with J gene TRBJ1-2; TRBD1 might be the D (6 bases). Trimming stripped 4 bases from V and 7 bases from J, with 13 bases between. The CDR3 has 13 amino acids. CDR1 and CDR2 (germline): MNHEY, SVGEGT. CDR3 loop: CASSFTGTSGYTF. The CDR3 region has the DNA TGTGCCAGCAGTTTCACAGGGACCAGTGGCTACACCTTC.

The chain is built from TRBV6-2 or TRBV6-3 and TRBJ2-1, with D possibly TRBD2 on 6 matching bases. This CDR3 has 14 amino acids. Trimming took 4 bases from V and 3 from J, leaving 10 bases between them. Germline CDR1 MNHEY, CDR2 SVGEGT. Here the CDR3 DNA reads TGTGCCAGCAGTTTTGGGGGACTCTACAATGAGCAGTTCTTC. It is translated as CASSFGGLYNEQFF.

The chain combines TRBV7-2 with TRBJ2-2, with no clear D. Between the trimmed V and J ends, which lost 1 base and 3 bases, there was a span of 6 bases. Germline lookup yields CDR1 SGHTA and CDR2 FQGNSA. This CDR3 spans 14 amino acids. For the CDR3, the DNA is TGTGCCAGCAGCTTAGGGGGTTACACCGGGGAGCTGTTTTTT. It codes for CASSLGGYTGELFF.

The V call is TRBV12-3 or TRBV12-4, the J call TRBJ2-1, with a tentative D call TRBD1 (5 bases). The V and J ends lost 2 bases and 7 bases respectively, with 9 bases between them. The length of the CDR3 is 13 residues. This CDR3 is CASSLRAGNEQFF. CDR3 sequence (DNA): TGTGCCAGCAGTTTAAGAGCAGGGAATGAGCAGTTCTTC.

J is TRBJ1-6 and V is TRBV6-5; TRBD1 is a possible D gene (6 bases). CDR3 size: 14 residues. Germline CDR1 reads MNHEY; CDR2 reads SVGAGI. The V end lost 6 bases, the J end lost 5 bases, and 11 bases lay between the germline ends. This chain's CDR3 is CASRLQGNNSPLHF. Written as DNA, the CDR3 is TGTGCCAGCAGGTTACAGGGCAATAATTCACCCCTCCACTTT.

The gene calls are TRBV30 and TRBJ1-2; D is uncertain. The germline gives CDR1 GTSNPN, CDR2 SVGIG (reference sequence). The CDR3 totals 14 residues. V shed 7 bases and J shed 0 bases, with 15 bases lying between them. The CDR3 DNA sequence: TGTGCCTCTAGCCGAGGATCAGCTAACTATGGCTACACCTTC. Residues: CASSRGSANYGYTF.

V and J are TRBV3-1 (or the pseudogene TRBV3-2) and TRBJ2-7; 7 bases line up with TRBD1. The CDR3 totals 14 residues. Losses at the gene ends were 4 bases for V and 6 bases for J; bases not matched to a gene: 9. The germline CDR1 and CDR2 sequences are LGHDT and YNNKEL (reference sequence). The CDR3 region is CASSLNDRAAEQYF. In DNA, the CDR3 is TGTGCCAGCAGCCTTAACGACAGGGCGGCCGAGCAGTACTTC.

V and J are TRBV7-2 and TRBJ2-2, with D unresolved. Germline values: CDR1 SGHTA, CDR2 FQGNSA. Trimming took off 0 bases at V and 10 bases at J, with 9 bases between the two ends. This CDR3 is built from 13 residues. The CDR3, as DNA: TGTGCCAGCAGCTTAGCGAACCGGGTGGAGCTGTTTTTT. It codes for CASSLANRVELFF.

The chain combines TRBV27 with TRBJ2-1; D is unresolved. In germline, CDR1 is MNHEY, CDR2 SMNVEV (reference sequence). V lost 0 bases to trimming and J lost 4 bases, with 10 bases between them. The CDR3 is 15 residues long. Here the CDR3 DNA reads TGTGCCAGCAGTTTATCGAAAAAAATTTACAATGAGCAGTTCTTC. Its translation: CASSLSKKIYNEQFF.

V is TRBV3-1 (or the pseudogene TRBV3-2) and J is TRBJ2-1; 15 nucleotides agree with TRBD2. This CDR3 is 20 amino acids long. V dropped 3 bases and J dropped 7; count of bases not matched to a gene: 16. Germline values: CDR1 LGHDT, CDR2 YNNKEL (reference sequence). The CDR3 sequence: CASSHGYVGLAGGPWNEQFF. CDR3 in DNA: TGTGCCAGCAGCCATGGTTACGTTGGACTAGCGGGAGGGCCATGGAATGAGCAGTTCTTC.

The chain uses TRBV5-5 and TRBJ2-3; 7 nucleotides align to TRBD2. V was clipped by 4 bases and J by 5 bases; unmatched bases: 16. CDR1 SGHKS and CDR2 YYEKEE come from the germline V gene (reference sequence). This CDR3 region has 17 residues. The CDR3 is CASSPTGTTLNIDTQYF. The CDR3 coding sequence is TGTGCCAGCAGCCCCACCGGGACTACACTTAACATAGATACGCAGTATTTT.

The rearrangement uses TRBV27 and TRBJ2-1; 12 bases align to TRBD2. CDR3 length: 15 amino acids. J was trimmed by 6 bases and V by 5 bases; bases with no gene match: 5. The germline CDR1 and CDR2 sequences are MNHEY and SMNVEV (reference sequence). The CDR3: CASSLGLAGPNEQFF. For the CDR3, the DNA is TGTGCCAGCAGTCTGGGACTAGCGGGCCCCAATGAGCAGTTCTTC.

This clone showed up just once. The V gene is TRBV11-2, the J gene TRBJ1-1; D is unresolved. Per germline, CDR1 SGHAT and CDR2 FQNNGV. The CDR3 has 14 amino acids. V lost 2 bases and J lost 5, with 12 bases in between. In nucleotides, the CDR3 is TGTGCCAGCAGCTTAAACCTCTTAGGGACTGAAGCTTTCTTT. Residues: CASSLNLLGTEAFF.

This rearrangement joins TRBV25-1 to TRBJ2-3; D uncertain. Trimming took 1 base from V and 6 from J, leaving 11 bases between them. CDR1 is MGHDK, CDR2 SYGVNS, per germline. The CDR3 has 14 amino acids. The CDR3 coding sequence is TGTGCCAGCAGTGAATTCAAGACTGGGGATACGCAGTATTTT. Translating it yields CASSEFKTGDTQYF.

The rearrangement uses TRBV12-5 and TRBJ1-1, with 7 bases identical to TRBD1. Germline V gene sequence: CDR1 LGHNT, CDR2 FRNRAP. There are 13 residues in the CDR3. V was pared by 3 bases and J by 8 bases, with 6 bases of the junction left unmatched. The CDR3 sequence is CASGFEQGSEAFF. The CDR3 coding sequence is TGTGCTAGTGGTTTTGAACAGGGGTCGGAAGCTTTCTTT.